These 27 T cell receptor beta chains came from one sample sequenced in a study of control samples from healthy donors and cancer patients. TCRdb's table, derived via immunoSEQ multiplex PCR, lists solely in-frame clones and lacks some. The repertoire holds about 270,000 clones, with about four fifths as singletons. The source material was PBMCs. Receptor source: an older woman with lung cancer.

The rearrangement joins TRBV24-1 to TRBJ2-5, with D perhaps matching TRBD2 (7 bases). Germline CDR1 KGHDR, CDR2 SFDVKD. The length of the CDR3 is 16 residues. With 5 bases removed from V and 4 bases from J, the gap between germline ends came to 19 bases. CDR3 sequence: CATSASTGGHSETQYF. CDR3 bases: TGTGCCACCAGTGCCTCAACGGGGGGCCATTCAGAGACCCAGTACTTC.

The chain has TRBV6-4 and TRBJ1-6; weak D call: TRBD1 (5 bases). CDR1 MRHNA and CDR2 SNTAGT come from the germline V gene. Deletions cut 2 bases from V and 5 bases from J, with 19 bases between. This CDR3 region has 18 residues. The CDR3 DNA reads TGTGCCAGCAGTGACCTCCCGACCCGGGGCGTCAATAATTCACCCCTCCACTTT. Its translation: CASSDLPTRGVNNSPLHF.

This clone has only one observation. This chain uses TRBV20-1 with TRBJ2-1; D gene ambiguous. The CDR3 has 11 amino acids. The germline V gene encodes CDR1 DFQATT and CDR2 SNEGSKA (reference sequence). V was cut by 4 bases and J by 5 bases, with 6 bases left in between. The CDR3 DNA follows: TGCAGTGCTATCCCCAACAATGAGCAGTTCTTC. This codes for CSAIPNNEQFF.

The gene calls are TRBV18 and TRBJ1-5, with D perhaps TRBD1 (5 bases). The CDR3 has 12 amino acids. The V end lost 6 bases, the J end lost 6 bases, and 9 bases lay between the germline ends. Germline CDR1 reads KGHSH; CDR2 reads LQKENI. The CDR3 DNA is TGTGCCAGCTCCACAGGAGGTCAGCCCCAGCATTTT. Translating gives CASSTGGQPQHF.

DNA for the CDR3: TGTGCCACCAGCAGAGAAGTGGCCGCCTACAATGAGCAGTTCTTC. Amino acid sequence: CATSREVAAYNEQFF. V and J are TRBV15 and TRBJ2-1; no firm D call. The CDR3 length is 15 residues. Trimming left V 0 bases short and J 2 bases short, with 8 bases between. From germline, CDR1 is LNHNV and CDR2 YYDKDF (reference sequence). Variable domain in full (rest from reference TRBV15 and TRBJ2-1): DAMVIQNPRYQVTQFGKPVTLSCSQTLNHNVMYWYQQKSSQAPKLLFHYYDKDFNNEADTPDNFQSRRPNTSFCFLDIRSPGLGDTAMYLCATSREVAAYNEQFFGPGTRLTVL.

This rearrangement joins TRBV7-2 to TRBJ1-2, with D unresolved. Germline CDR1 is SGHTA and CDR2 is FQGNSA. This CDR3 has 13 amino acids. The V end lost 3 bases, the J end lost 8 bases, and 13 bases lay between the germline ends. The CDR3 DNA sequence: TGTGCCAGCAGCTTCTCGACGGTGATGGGCTACACCTTC. Translation gives CASSFSTVMGYTF.

This chain uses TRBV24-1 with TRBJ1-3; unclear D gene. V was pared by 3 bases and J by 4 bases, with 12 bases between. CDR1 KGHDR and CDR2 SFDVKD come from the germline V gene. The CDR3 is 15 amino acids. The CDR3 DNA reads as TGTGCCACCAGTGATAGTAAAGGAGACGGAAACACCATATATTTT. The encoded protein is CATSDSKGDGNTIYF.

V and J are TRBV9 and TRBJ2-3; 9 bases are a match to TRBD2. Per germline, CDR1 SGDLS and CDR2 YYNGEE. This CDR3 has 16 residues. The junction had 4 bases not matched to a gene; V was cut back by 0 bases and J by 2 bases. The CDR3 coding sequence is TGTGCCAGCAGCGTAGCCGGCGGGAGGGCCACAGATACGCAGTATTTT. It specifies CASSVAGGRATDTQYF.

The chain combines TRBV25-1 with TRBJ1-1; D unclear. Per germline, CDR1 MGHDK and CDR2 SYGVNS. The CDR3 length is 13 residues. Deletions cut 0 bases from V and 8 bases from J, with 10 bases between. The CDR3 loop reads CASSEYFTDEAFF. CDR3 DNA: TGTGCCAGCAGTGAATATTTCACAGACGAAGCTTTCTTT.

The chain employs TRBV9 and TRBJ1-1, with a weak D call TRBD1 (5 bases). Germline V gene data show CDR1 as SGDLS and CDR2 as YYNGEE. Trimming left V 4 bases short and J 2 bases short, with 15 bases between. The CDR3 spans 15 residues. The CDR3 nucleotides are TGTGCCAGCAGCACTTCGACAGCCGACAACACTGAAGCTTTCTTT. The encoded protein is CASSTSTADNTEAFF.

CDR3 amino acids: CASSDTLGGEANYGYTF. CDR3 bases: TGTGCCAGCAGTGACACCCTTGGCGGGGAAGCTAACTATGGCTACACCTTC. The rearrangement joins TRBV28 to TRBJ1-2; D uncertain. The CDR3 is 17 amino acids. Germline CDR1 and CDR2: MDHEN and SYDVKM. V was shortened by 5 bases and J by 0 bases, with 19 bases between the two germline ends.

J is TRBJ2-1 and V is TRBV28; TRBD1 matches at 9 bases. Per the germline V gene, CDR1 is MDHEN and CDR2 is SYDVKM. V lost 6 bases, J lost 2 bases, and 2 bases stayed unmatched. The CDR3 spans 14 residues. The CDR3 DNA reads TGTGCCAGCAGACAGGGGGCAGCCTACAATGAGCAGTTCTTC. Protein product: CASRQGAAYNEQFF.

In regard to this clone: Within the sample, other DNA sequences also encode this same CDR3. The chain joins TRBV28 to TRBJ2-1; TRBD2 agrees at 12 bases. Germline loops: CDR1 MDHEN, CDR2 SYDVKM. The CDR3 has 15 residues. Germline trimming cut 6 bases from V and 7 bases from J; bases unmatched to any gene: 7. CDR3 coding DNA: TGTGCCAGCAGCAACACCGGACTAGCGGGGAATGAGCAGTTCTTC. Translating gives CASSNTGLAGNEQFF.

The rearrangement links TRBV7-3 to TRBJ2-5; 7 bases line up with TRBD1. J was trimmed by 2 bases and V by 2 bases; bases with no gene match: 8. This CDR3 has 16 amino acids. Germline values: CDR1 SGHTA, CDR2 FQGTGA. The CDR3 loop reads CASSLGTGAIQETQYF. The CDR3 DNA follows: TGTGCCAGCAGCTTAGGCACAGGGGCAATTCAAGAGACCCAGTACTTC.

The chain joins TRBV7-3 to TRBJ2-7; TRBD2 aligns across 7 bases. V shed 5 bases, J shed 4 bases, and the junction held 11 bases outside the gene matches. Germline assignment: CDR1 SGHTA and CDR2 FQGTGA. The CDR3 spans 15 residues. In nucleotides, the CDR3 is TGTGCCAGCAGCCCCAATGGGAGGGGCGGGTACGAGCAGTACTTC. Translating it yields CASSPNGRGGYEQYF.

The chain combines TRBV29-1 with TRBJ2-3, with 7 bases fitting TRBD1. Losses at the gene ends were 4 bases for V and 3 bases for J; bases not matched to a gene: 10. The germline V gene has CDR1 SQVTM and CDR2 ANQGSEA. The CDR3 has 15 amino acids. The CDR3 spells CSVGKGAGGTDTQYF. The CDR3 DNA reads as TGCAGCGTTGGAAAAGGGGCAGGGGGAACAGATACGCAGTATTTT.

This clone was seen once. The chain combines TRBV5-1 with TRBJ2-5; TRBD2 matches at 7 bases. This CDR3 has 16 amino acids. The germline CDR1 and CDR2 sequences are SGHRS and YFSETQ. After removal of 0 bases from V and 2 bases from J, the junction contained 7 bases not matched to a gene. The CDR3 region has the DNA TGCGCCAGCAGCTTGGATCCAGCGGGGATACAAGAGACCCAGTACTTC. Its translation is CASSLDPAGIQETQYF.

The chain combines TRBV19 with TRBJ1-4; 10 bases fit TRBD1. The CDR3 totals 14 residues. CDR1 and CDR2 (germline): LNHDA, SQIVND (reference sequence). V lost 8 bases to trimming and J lost 8 bases; unmatched junction nucleotides: 8. In nucleotides, the CDR3 is TGTGCCAGTGGCACGGGACAGGGGTGGGAAAAACTGTTTTTT. Translated, it gives CASGTGQGWEKLFF.

The V call is TRBV2, the J call TRBJ2-1, with D possibly TRBD1 on 5 matching bases. Per germline, CDR1 SNHLY and CDR2 FYNNEI. The CDR3 is 12 residues long. With 5 bases removed from V and 6 bases from J, the gap between germline ends came to 8 bases. Written as DNA, the CDR3 is TGTGCCAGCAGTATAGGGGTCAATGAGCAGTTCTTC. The encoded protein is CASSIGVNEQFF.

The chain couples TRBV27 to TRBJ2-1, with 7 bases lining up with TRBD2. With V trimmed by 2 bases and J by 0 bases, 7 bases remained unmatched. Germline loops: CDR1 MNHEY, CDR2 SMNVEV (reference sequence). The CDR3 has 17 amino acids. DNA for the CDR3: TGTGCCAGCAGTTTAGATTCGAGCGGGATCTCCTACAATGAGCAGTTCTTC. Its protein is CASSLDSSGISYNEQFF.

The chain has TRBV5-1 and TRBJ2-1; 7 bases line up with TRBD2. CDR1 is SGHRS and CDR2 is YFSETQ in the germline V gene. This CDR3 has 14 residues. Losses at the gene ends were 4 bases for V and 2 bases for J; bases not matched to a gene: 3. In nucleotides, the CDR3 is TGCGCCAGCAGCGGAGGGACTACCTACAATGAGCAGTTCTTC. It yields the protein CASSGGTTYNEQFF.

The chain combines TRBV30 with TRBJ2-3, with a possible D match to TRBD2 (5 bases). This CDR3 has 15 amino acids. Trimming removed 5 bases from V and 1 base from J, with 16 bases in between. The V gene's germline CDR1 is GTSNPN and CDR2 SVGIG (reference sequence). The CDR3 sequence is CAWGKRVYGTDTQYF. Here the CDR3 DNA reads TGTGCCTGGGGGAAGAGGGTATACGGCACAGATACGCAGTATTTT.

The chain combines TRBV7-3 with TRBJ1-6; the D is unclear. Germline V gives CDR1 SGHTA, CDR2 FQGTGA. This CDR3 has 15 residues. The germline V and J ends were trimmed by 2 bases and 9 bases, with 14 bases remaining between them. The CDR3 loop reads CASSLDSGVGSPLHF. The CDR3 nucleotides are TGTGCCAGCAGCTTAGACTCTGGGGTTGGTTCACCCCTCCACTTT.

The V and J genes are TRBV5-4 and TRBJ2-1; 8 positions match TRBD2. V lost 4 bases, J lost 4 bases, and 7 bases stayed unmatched. Germline assignment: CDR1 SGHNT and CDR2 YYREEE (reference sequence). The CDR3 spans 15 residues. For the CDR3, the DNA is TGTGCCAGCAGCACTAAAGCGGGGGATTACAATGAGCAGTTCTTC. Translated: CASSTKAGDYNEQFF.

The CDR3 DNA reads TGCGCCAGCAGCCCGACCTCCGGGGCCAACGTCCTGACTTTC. Translated, it gives CASSPTSGANVLTF. The chain uses TRBV4-1 and TRBJ2-6; D is ambiguous. The CDR3 extends over 14 amino acids. V lost 4 bases to trimming and J lost 4 bases, with 8 bases between them. The germline V gene encodes CDR1 MGHRA and CDR2 YSYEKL.

This clone was observed a single time. The genes are TRBV2 and TRBJ1-5; D remains unclear. Germline CDR1 is SNHLY and CDR2 is FYNNEI. The CDR3 runs to 15 residues. Trimming removed 2 bases from V and 0 bases from J, with 8 bases in between. CDR3 DNA sequence: TGTGCCAGCAGTGAAACGGGTAATAGCAATCAGCCCCAGCATTTT. Protein sequence: CASSETGNSNQPQHF.

V and J are TRBV5-4 and TRBJ2-7, with 12 bases that match TRBD2. Germline CDR1 and CDR2: SGHNT and YYREEE (reference sequence). V lost 0 bases and J lost 7; bases outside the gene matches: 5. This CDR3 has 15 amino acids. This CDR3 reads CASSLGLAGEREQYF. The CDR3 DNA reads TGTGCCAGCAGCTTGGGACTAGCGGGAGAAAGGGAGCAGTACTTC.